This T cell receptor beta chain was sequenced in a study of cytomegalovirus exposure and HLA in healthy donors. With 60 Vbeta and 13 Jbeta primers, the PCR was carried out. Assay: immunoSEQ multiplex PCR; the TCRdb copy retains only in-frame clones and omits some. This table has about 97,000 clones, approximately 80% appearing once. This CDR3 contains 16 residues. Germline CDR1 SGHRS, CDR2 YFSETQ. With 3 bases clipped from V and 7 bases from J, the junction kept 11 bases outside the gene matches. Despite likely unrecorded immune exposures, the donors were nominally healthy at the time of sampling. This clonotype was obtained from a male donor in good health and CMV-seropositive. The sequencing sample was made of PBMCs. The rearrangement links TRBV5-1 to TRBJ2-1; 9 bases are shared with TRBD2. CDR3 region: CASSSGGRASLNEQFF. CDR3 DNA sequence: TGCGCCAGCAGCTCAGGCGGGAGGGCCTCACTAAATGAGCAGTTCTTC.